The 32 T cell receptor beta chains below come from one sample, sequenced in a study of blood T cell repertoires in COVID-19. Method: immunoSEQ multiplex PCR; TCRdb's copy keeps in-frame clones and lacks some. The data hold about 400,000 clones, with roughly 88% observed a single time. The sample was PBMCs or T cells enriched from blood (not recorded which). The receptor source for this set is a woman in her thirties or forties with acute COVID-19.

This clone is a singleton in its sample. This sequence joins TRBV27 and TRBJ1-2, with D maybe TRBD1 (5 bases). The V end was cut by 5 bases, the J end by 8 bases, with 18 bases between. The CDR3 consists of 14 residues. The germline CDR1 and CDR2 sequences are MNHEY and SMNVEV (reference sequence). DNA of the CDR3: TGTGCCAGCAGTAATCCTCAGGGTTGGGGAGGCTACACCTTC. Its protein is CASSNPQGWGGYTF.

This chain connects TRBV5-1 to TRBJ2-7; 15 bases line up with TRBD2. The V and J ends lost 4 bases and 2 bases, in that order; junction bases with no gene match: 1. The CDR3 totals 15 residues. Germline V gene lookup returns CDR1 SGHRS and CDR2 YFSETQ. Here the CDR3 DNA reads TGCGCCAGCAGCCGGACTAGCGGGGGGGCCTACGAGCAGTACTTC. Protein sequence: CASSRTSGGAYEQYF.

V is TRBV9 and J is TRBJ2-3, with 7 bases lining up with TRBD1. V was clipped by 3 bases and J by 1 base; unmatched bases: 8. Per the germline V gene, CDR1 is SGDLS and CDR2 is YYNGEE. This CDR3 region has 16 residues. The CDR3 loop reads CASSAGTVRGTDTQYF. CDR3 in DNA: TGTGCCAGCAGCGCGGGGACAGTTAGGGGCACAGATACGCAGTATTTT.

The chain carries TRBV4-2 and TRBJ1-2; TRBD1 aligns across 7 bases. Germline CDR1 reads LGHNA; CDR2 reads YNFKEQ. The CDR3 contains 15 residues. Unmatched junction bases numbered 5, after V lost 0 bases and J lost 4 bases. CDR3 loop: CASSQDQQGTYGYTF. CDR3 DNA sequence: TGTGCCAGCAGCCAAGATCAACAGGGGACCTATGGCTACACCTTC.

About this clone itself: The same CDR3 arises from other DNA sequences in this sample as well. The CDR3 reads CASSGTSGYNEQFF. For the CDR3, the DNA is TGTGCCAGCAGCGGGACTAGCGGGTACAATGAGCAGTTCTTC. The chain uses TRBV2 and TRBJ2-1, with TRBD2 identical over 12 bases. This CDR3 contains 14 residues. Germline CDR1 reads SNHLY; CDR2 reads FYNNEI. V trimming: 6 bases; J trimming: 4 bases; junction bases outside the gene matches: 1.

The chain recombines TRBV29-1 with TRBJ1-1; unclear D gene. CDR1 SQVTM and CDR2 ANQGSEA come from the germline V gene. This CDR3 spans 12 amino acids. Trimming took off 6 bases at V and 1 base at J, with 9 bases between the two ends. The CDR3 sequence: CSVPPGNTEAFF. As DNA, the CDR3 is TGCAGCGTCCCGCCAGGGAACACTGAAGCTTTCTTT.

This clone has only a few counts. The chain is built from TRBV20-1 and TRBJ2-3; the match to TRBD1 covers 9 bases. With V trimmed by 3 bases and J by 1 base, 5 bases remained unmatched. Germline V CDR1 and CDR2: DFQATT, SNEGSKA (reference sequence). CDR3 length equals 15 residues. CDR3 amino acids: CSASARDRGTDTQYF. Here the CDR3 DNA reads TGCAGTGCTAGTGCTAGGGACAGGGGCACAGATACGCAGTATTTT.

This chain uses TRBV9 with TRBJ1-5, with D tentatively TRBD1 (5 bases). The CDR3 is 14 residues long. V lost 0 bases, J lost 7 bases, and 11 bases lay in between. Germline V CDR1 and CDR2: SGDLS, YYNGEE. The CDR3 DNA reads TGTGCCAGCAGCGTAGATCCAGGGAAGCAGCCCCAGCATTTT. Protein: CASSVDPGKQPQHF.

This clone was found once. The genes are TRBV11-2 and TRBJ1-6; the D gene is possibly TRBD1 (5 bases). The CDR3 length is 16 residues. Germline CDR1 and CDR2: SGHAT and FQNNGV. Trimming left V 0 bases short and J 6 bases short, with 12 bases between. The CDR3 coding sequence is TGTGCCAGCAGCTTAGATTGGGGCCCGATTAATTCACCCCTCCACTTT. Translating gives CASSLDWGPINSPLHF.

The chain couples TRBV5-6 to TRBJ1-5; 11 bases fit TRBD1. Germline CDR1 reads SGHDT; CDR2 reads YYEEEE. V was clipped by 4 bases and J by 0 bases; unmatched bases: 3. CDR3 size: 16 residues. The CDR3: CASSRGTGGSNQPQHF. In nucleotides, the CDR3 is TGTGCCAGCAGCCGGGGGACAGGGGGTAGCAATCAGCCCCAGCATTTT. The entire variable domain, with the rest obtained from reference TRBV5-6 and TRBJ1-5, is as follows: DAGVTQSPTHLIKTRGQQVTLRCSPKSGHDTVSWYQQALGQGPQFIFQYYEEEERQRGNFPDRFSGHQFPNYSSELNVNALLLGDSALYLCASSRGTGGSNQPQHFGDGTRLSIL.

This clone was counted a single time. The sample has other DNA sequences that encode this CDR3 too. The V gene is TRBV19, the J gene TRBJ2-1, with a tentative D call TRBD2 (5 bases). This CDR3 has 12 residues. CDR1 and CDR2 (germline): LNHDA, SQIVND (reference sequence). V was trimmed by 7 bases and J by 1 base, leaving 5 bases between them. CDR3 nucleotides: TGTGCCAGTACGGGGTCCTACAATGAGCAGTTCTTC. Protein sequence: CASTGSYNEQFF.

The chain combines TRBV7-2 with TRBJ2-1; possibly TRBD1 for D (6 bases). Germline CDR1 reads SGHTA; CDR2 reads FQGNSA. The length of the CDR3 is 15 residues. The V gene lost 1 base and the J gene lost 8 bases, with 15 bases spanning the gap. CDR3 sequence (DNA): TGTGCCAGCAGCTTAGGGGCTACAGGGTGGGATGAGCAGTTCTTC. This gives the protein CASSLGATGWDEQFF.

This CDR3 is CASSGLAGGTSYNEQFF. The CDR3 nucleotides read TGTGCCAGCAGCGGCCTAGCGGGGGGTACCTCCTACAATGAGCAGTTCTTC. The chain links TRBV11-2 to TRBJ2-1; 11 bases align to TRBD2. Germline-derived CDR1 and CDR2 are SGHAT and FQNNGV. The CDR3 runs to 17 residues. The ends lost 5 bases at V and 0 bases at J; junction bases unmatched: 6.

The chain combines TRBV9 with TRBJ1-1; no reliable D call. The CDR3 covers 13 residues. Germline CDR1 is SGDLS and CDR2 is YYNGEE. Deletions cut 4 bases from V and 5 bases from J, with 12 bases between. CDR3 amino acids: CASSLLPGTEAFF. The CDR3 nucleotides read TGTGCCAGCAGCCTTCTCCCGGGGACTGAAGCTTTCTTT.

A single count supports this clone. The chain carries TRBV15 and TRBJ2-2, with unresolved D. Germline V gene data show CDR1 as LNHNV and CDR2 as YYDKDF (reference sequence). The length of the CDR3 is 15 residues. Trimming removed 0 bases from V and 6 bases from J, with 11 bases in between. Here the CDR3 DNA reads TGTGCCACCAGCAGAGATCTAGTTAGGTCCGGGGAGCTGTTTTTT. This codes for CATSRDLVRSGELFF.

The genes are TRBV11-2 and TRBJ2-5, with 11 bases that match TRBD2. The junction had 10 bases not matched to a gene; V was cut back by 5 bases and J by 2 bases. Per germline, CDR1 SGHAT and CDR2 FQNNGV. The CDR3 has 17 amino acids. In nucleotides, the CDR3 is TGTGCCAGCAGCCAAATGAGGATAGCGGGGGGGCAAGAGACCCAGTACTTC. It encodes CASSQMRIAGGQETQYF.

The chain uses TRBV19 and TRBJ1-4; 8 bases fit TRBD1. After removal of 7 bases from V and 8 bases from J, the junction contained 9 bases not matched to a gene. This CDR3 has 14 amino acids. Germline CDR1 reads LNHDA; CDR2 reads SQIVND (reference sequence). CDR3 in DNA: TGTGCCAGTACCCTGACAGGGGTAAGGGAAAAACTGTTTTTT. It translates to CASTLTGVREKLFF.

V usage is TRBV5-1 and J usage is TRBJ1-1; D is undetermined. The length of the CDR3 is 13 residues. Trimming cost V 3 bases and J 3 bases, with 9 bases left between them. Germline V gives CDR1 SGHRS, CDR2 YFSETQ. The CDR3 protein is CASSYGRDTEAFF. The CDR3 DNA is TGCGCCAGCAGCTATGGCCGGGACACTGAAGCTTTCTTT.

V gene TRBV6-1 combines with J gene TRBJ2-5, with TRBD2 as a possible D gene (6 bases). The CDR3 is 14 residues long. Germline CDR1 is MNHNS and CDR2 is SASEGT. V was shortened by 2 bases and J by 5 bases, with 12 bases between the two germline ends. CDR3 sequence reads: CASSELRGRETQYF. In nucleotides, the CDR3 is TGTGCCAGCAGTGAACTGAGAGGGAGGGAGACCCAGTACTTC.

V and J are TRBV9 and TRBJ1-2; D possibly corresponds to TRBD1 (6 bases). Germline lookup yields CDR1 SGDLS and CDR2 YYNGEE. The CDR3 covers 15 residues. V dropped 3 bases and J dropped 2 bases, with 14 bases sitting between them. The CDR3 is CASSGNTGINYGYTF. The CDR3 DNA reads TGTGCCAGCAGCGGAAATACAGGGATCAACTATGGCTACACCTTC.

V gene TRBV13 combines with J gene TRBJ2-2; TRBD2 matches 8 bases. Per the germline V gene, CDR1 is PRHDT and CDR2 is FYEKMQ (reference sequence). The CDR3 is 16 residues long. J was trimmed by 5 bases and V by 2 bases; bases with no gene match: 7. DNA for the CDR3: TGTGCCAGCAGCTTACTTGCGGGGGGTTCAACCGGGGAGCTGTTTTTT. Its translation: CASSLLAGGSTGELFF.

The CDR3 sequence: CASRLNRGTEAFF. DNA for the CDR3: TGTGCCAGCAGACTCAACAGGGGCACTGAAGCTTTCTTT. The chain is built from TRBV27 and TRBJ1-1, with 7 bases fitting TRBD1. Trimming at V came to 6 bases and at J to 4 bases, leaving 5 bases not matched to a gene. CDR1 and CDR2 from the germline V gene are MNHEY and SMNVEV (reference sequence). The CDR3 length is 13 residues.

This rearrangement joins TRBV7-8 to TRBJ1-4, with TRBD1 as a possible D gene (6 bases). Trimming shortened V by 2 bases and J by 8 bases, and 18 bases separated the two germline ends. Germline V CDR1 and CDR2: SGHVS, FQNEAQ. The CDR3 has 16 residues. Written as DNA, the CDR3 is TGTGCCAGCAGCTTACGGATTCGGGGGGCGGCGGAAAAACTGTTTTTT. Its translation is CASSLRIRGAAEKLFF.

This sequence joins TRBV2 and TRBJ1-1; TRBD1 matches at 8 bases. The V gene's germline CDR1 is SNHLY and CDR2 FYNNEI. The CDR3 covers 14 residues. V gave up 4 bases and J gave up 4 bases; unmatched junction bases: 5. The DNA for the CDR3 is TGTGCCAGCAGTGGCACAGGGGGTAGCACTGAAGCTTTCTTT. As protein: CASSGTGGSTEAFF.

This chain uses TRBV9 with TRBJ2-3; TRBD1 might be the D (7 bases). V lost 3 bases and J 0 bases, leaving 11 bases between the germline ends. Germline V gene lookup returns CDR1 SGDLS and CDR2 YYNGEE. The CDR3 length is 15 residues. The CDR3 here is CASSARDSSTDTQYF. The CDR3 nucleotides read TGTGCCAGCAGCGCGCGGGACAGTAGCACAGATACGCAGTATTTT.

This clone has a single count. The chain combines TRBV12-3 or TRBV12-4 with TRBJ2-2; D is unresolved. The CDR3 length is 13 residues. The V end lost 4 bases, the J end lost 3 bases, and 6 bases lay between the germline ends. CDR3 region: CASSSPDTGELFF. The CDR3 DNA reads as TGTGCCAGCAGTTCCCCGGACACCGGGGAGCTGTTTTTT.

The chain has TRBV12-5 and TRBJ1-3; D gene ambiguous. Germline V gene lookup returns CDR1 LGHNT and CDR2 FRNRAP. V lost 4 bases and J 4 bases, leaving 8 bases between the germline ends. The CDR3 has 13 amino acids. Here the CDR3 DNA reads TGTGCTAGTGGTTCGCCACAGGGAAACACCATATATTTT. This gives the protein CASGSPQGNTIYF.

This clone was recorded once. The chain joins TRBV4-1 to TRBJ2-4; 8 nucleotides line up with TRBD2. Germline CDR1 MGHRA, CDR2 YSYEKL. The V segment lost 1 base and the J segment 4 bases; nucleotides outside the gene matches: 6. The CDR3 has 16 amino acids. CDR3 region: CASSQVGSGGKNIQYF. The CDR3, as DNA: TGCGCCAGCAGCCAAGTAGGCTCGGGGGGGAAAAACATTCAGTACTTC.

This sequence joins TRBV5-1 and TRBJ2-3; 8 nucleotides match TRBD1. The junction had 9 bases not matched to a gene; V was cut back by 7 bases and J by 2 bases. The germline V gene has CDR1 SGHRS and CDR2 YFSETQ. This CDR3 is built from 15 residues. CDR3 nucleotide sequence: TGCGCCAGCGGGAGACAGGGGATCCTCACAGATACGCAGTATTTT. As protein: CASGRQGILTDTQYF.

This clone was picked up a small number of times. The chain is built from TRBV12-3 or TRBV12-4 and TRBJ2-7; the D gene is possibly TRBD1 (5 bases). V was trimmed by 2 bases and J by 3 bases, leaving 8 bases between them. The CDR3 sequence is 13 residues long. CDR3 loop: CASSLRQGYEQYF. DNA for the CDR3: TGTGCCAGCAGTTTAAGGCAGGGCTACGAGCAGTACTTC.

This clone was found once. The chain links TRBV2 to TRBJ2-7; unclear D gene. This CDR3 has 14 residues. Germline V lookup: CDR1 SNHLY, CDR2 FYNNEI. The V end lost 7 bases, the J end lost 0 bases, and 13 bases lay between the germline ends. The CDR3 is CASKSTYPSYEQYF. The CDR3, as DNA: TGTGCCAGCAAATCTACCTACCCCTCCTACGAGCAGTACTTC.

The genes are TRBV7-2 and TRBJ2-3; a possible D gene is TRBD1 (5 bases). Germline CDR1 SGHTA, CDR2 FQGNSA. The V and J ends lost 5 bases and 7 bases respectively, with 7 bases between them. This CDR3 has 11 residues. CDR3 bases: TGTGCCAGCAGCGCAGGGTATACGCAGTATTTT. This codes for CASSAGYTQYF.